This T cell receptor beta chain is drawn from a study of cytomegalovirus exposure and HLA in healthy donors. The PCR contained 60 Vbeta and 13 Jbeta primers. Method: immunoSEQ multiplex PCR; TCRdb's copy keeps in-frame clones and lacks some. This table has fewer than 200,000 clones, 82% appearing once. The specimen sequenced was PBMCs. This sequence originates from a girl under 18 in good health and CMV-seropositive.

The CDR3 here is CASSPGLVVGIQYF. As DNA, the CDR3 is TGTGCCAGCAGTCCGGGACTAGTTGTTGGCATTCAGTACTTC. The chain couples TRBV27 to TRBJ2-4, with 8 bases identical to TRBD2. This CDR3 contains 14 residues. V was clipped by 5 bases and J by 9 bases; unmatched bases: 9. The germline CDR1 and CDR2 sequences are MNHEY and SMNVEV (reference sequence).